These 20 T cell receptor beta chains came from one sample sequenced in a study of blood T cell repertoires in COVID-19. Assay: immunoSEQ multiplex PCR; the TCRdb copy retains only in-frame clones and omits some. The table shows fewer than 150,000 clones, with over 80% occurring only once. Sequenced: PBMCs or T cells enriched from blood (not recorded which). All receptors come from a man in his thirties or forties who had recovered from COVID-19.

The V gene is TRBV5-6, the J gene TRBJ1-3; TRBD1 matches 10 bases. Germline V gene lookup returns CDR1 SGHDT and CDR2 YYEEEE. CDR3 length: 16 amino acids. J gave up 4 bases and V 1 base, and 5 bases lay outside the gene matches. CDR3 amino acids: CASSLLRQGAGNTIYF. The CDR3 DNA is TGTGCCAGCAGCTTGTTGAGACAGGGGGCCGGAAACACCATATATTTT. Using reference TRBV5-6 and TRBJ1-3 for the parts outside the CDR3, the full variable domain is DAGVTQSPTHLIKTRGQQVTLRCSPKSGHDTVSWYQQALGQGPQFIFQYYEEEERQRGNFPDRFSGHQFPNYSSELNVNALLLGDSALYLCASSLLRQGAGNTIYFGEGSWLTVV.

The chain combines TRBV6-5 with TRBJ2-1, with 7 bases that match TRBD2. The length of the CDR3 is 14 residues. Germline assignment: CDR1 MNHEY and CDR2 SVGAGI. V was clipped by 2 bases and J by 8 bases; unmatched bases: 6. The CDR3 DNA follows: TGTGCCAGCAGTTACCCCGGACTAGGTCATGAGCAGTTCTTC. This sequence encodes CASSYPGLGHEQFF.

This clone was seen once. This chain connects TRBV19 to TRBJ1-5, with TRBD1 matching 12 bases. The CDR3 loop spans 16 amino acids. The V segment lost 5 bases and the J segment 7 bases; nucleotides outside the gene matches: 9. Germline CDR1 and CDR2: LNHDA and SQIVND (reference sequence). For the CDR3, the DNA is TGTGCCAGTAGTGCAACCGGGACAGGGGGCCGCCAGCCCCAGCATTTT. It is translated as CASSATGTGGRQPQHF.

This rearrangement joins TRBV6-5 to TRBJ1-1; D call uncertain. Trimming removed 6 bases at V and 1 base at J, with 9 bases between. This CDR3 region has 13 residues. Germline CDR1 is MNHEY and CDR2 is SVGAGI. The CDR3 DNA sequence: TGTGCCAGCAGCCGTGACTGGAACACTGAAGCTTTCTTT. This sequence encodes CASSRDWNTEAFF.

This rearrangement joins TRBV3-1 (or the pseudogene TRBV3-2) to TRBJ2-1, with unresolved D. V was clipped by 3 bases and J by 0 bases, with 9 bases between them. The germline CDR1 and CDR2 sequences are LGHDT and YNNKEL (reference sequence). The CDR3 runs 15 residues. DNA for the CDR3: TGTGCCAGCAGCCATAGTCTTAGCTCCTACAATGAGCAGTTCTTC. Translating it yields CASSHSLSSYNEQFF.

J is TRBJ2-1 and V is TRBV19; D uncertain. The V end lost 1 base, the J end lost 1 base, and 5 bases lay between the germline ends. CDR1 LNHDA and CDR2 SQIVND come from the germline V gene (reference sequence). This CDR3 has 14 amino acids. The CDR3 reads CASSIGSSYNEQFF. CDR3 nucleotides: TGTGCCAGTAGTATAGGGAGTTCCTACAATGAGCAGTTCTTC.

The J gene is TRBJ1-1, the V gene TRBV29-1; no firm D call. The CDR3 has 14 residues. In germline, CDR1 is SQVTM, CDR2 ANQGSEA. Trimming cost V 7 bases and J 1 base, with 16 bases left between them. CDR3 sequence (DNA): TGCAGCGGCGAACCCGCAGGTACGAACACTGAAGCTTTCTTT. Translation gives CSGEPAGTNTEAFF. Looking up the rest from reference TRBV29-1 and TRBJ1-1 gives the full variable domain: SAVISQKPSRDICQRGTSLTIQCQVDSQVTMMFWYRQQPGQSLTLIATANQGSEATYESGFVIDKFPISRPNLTFSTLTVSNMSPEDSSIYLCSGEPAGTNTEAFFGQGTRLTVV.

This clone was recorded only once. The rearrangement joins TRBV29-1 to TRBJ1-3, with D perhaps matching TRBD1 (5 bases). Trimming removed 7 bases at V and 2 bases at J, with 12 bases between. The germline V gene encodes CDR1 SQVTM and CDR2 ANQGSEA. This CDR3 has 13 amino acids. CDR3 protein: CSARSGAGNTIYF. DNA for the CDR3: TGCAGCGCCCGGTCGGGGGCTGGAAACACCATATATTTT.

This clone was detected once. The chain recombines TRBV10-3 with TRBJ2-7; 9 nucleotides match TRBD1. CDR1 and CDR2 (germline): ENHRY, SYGVKD. Trimming took 6 bases from V and 4 from J; bases not matched to a gene: 7. This CDR3 is 14 amino acids long. The CDR3 sequence: CAIRLGTGNYEQYV. CDR3 DNA sequence: TGTGCCATCAGGTTGGGGACAGGGAATTACGAGCAGTACGTC.

The chain carries TRBV19 and TRBJ2-2, with a weak D call TRBD1 (5 bases). Germline assignment: CDR1 LNHDA and CDR2 SQIVND (reference sequence). This CDR3 is 13 amino acids long. V was cut by 10 bases and J by 4 bases, with 13 bases left in between. In nucleotides, the CDR3 is TGTGCCACGAGTAGGGGCACCACCGGGGAGCTGTTTTTT. Its protein is CATSRGTTGELFF.

The chain joins TRBV7-9 to TRBJ2-1; unclear D gene. CDR1 and CDR2 (germline): SEHNR, FQNEAQ (reference sequence). V was pared by 0 bases and J by 6 bases, with 9 bases between. The CDR3 spans 14 residues. This CDR3 is CASSLAMAPNEQFF. CDR3 coding DNA: TGTGCCAGCAGCTTAGCGATGGCCCCCAATGAGCAGTTCTTC. Full variable domain (remainder filled in from reference TRBV7-9 and TRBJ2-1): DTGVSQNPRHKITKRGQNVTFRCDPISEHNRLYWYRQTLGQGPEFLTYFQNEAQLEKSRLLSDRFSAERPKGSFSTLEIQRTEQGDSAMYLCASSLAMAPNEQFFGPGTRLTVL.

This clone turned up a few times. The genes are TRBV3-1 (or the pseudogene TRBV3-2) and TRBJ2-1; 10 positions agree with TRBD2. This CDR3 region has 17 residues. The V gene end was trimmed by 1 base and the J gene end by 3 bases; junction bases not matched to a gene: 6. Per the germline V gene, CDR1 is LGHDT and CDR2 is YNNKEL (reference sequence). The DNA for the CDR3 is TGTGCCAGCAGCCAAGGTGAACTAGCGGGGAACTACAATGAGCAGTTCTTC. Amino acids: CASSQGELAGNYNEQFF.

This clone was counted only a few times. The V gene is TRBV7-2, the J gene TRBJ2-3; maybe TRBD1 (6 bases). V lost 2 bases and J 2 bases, leaving 8 bases between the germline ends. CDR1 and CDR2 from the germline V gene are SGHTA and FQGNSA. The CDR3 runs to 14 residues. CDR3 sequence: CASSLTGITDTQYF. The CDR3 DNA sequence: TGTGCCAGCAGCTTAACAGGGATCACAGATACGCAGTATTTT.

The chain is built from TRBV18 and TRBJ1-3; perhaps TRBD1 as D (6 bases). The CDR3 extends over 15 amino acids. The germline V and J ends were trimmed by 6 bases and 4 bases, with 16 bases remaining between them. CDR1 is KGHSH and CDR2 is LQKENI in the germline V gene. This chain's CDR3 is CASSPGRGKGNTIYF. CDR3 DNA: TGTGCCAGCTCCCCCGGCAGGGGAAAAGGAAACACCATATATTTT.

In its sample, this clone was seen a few times. This chain joins TRBV9 and TRBJ1-2; the match to TRBD1 covers 7 bases. The CDR3 length is 16 residues. J lost 2 bases, V lost 0 bases, and 7 bases had no gene match. CDR1 is SGDLS and CDR2 is YYNGEE in the germline V gene. The CDR3 DNA reads as TGTGCCAGCAGCGTAGGCCCCCGGGACAGCAACTATGGCTACACCTTC. Its protein product is CASSVGPRDSNYGYTF.

The chain uses TRBV4-1 and TRBJ2-7; 7 nucleotides align to TRBD1. This CDR3 has 17 amino acids. V lost 0 bases to trimming and J lost 3 bases; unmatched junction nucleotides: 11. The germline V gene encodes CDR1 MGHRA and CDR2 YSYEKL. CDR3 coding DNA: TGCGCCAGCAGCCAAGATGACAGGGCAGGGACAAACTACGAGCAGTACTTC. Translation gives CASSQDDRAGTNYEQYF.

The V and J genes are TRBV6-6 and TRBJ1-5, with D possibly TRBD1 on 6 matching bases. V shed 7 bases and J shed 1 base, with 8 bases lying between them. Germline values: CDR1 MNHNY, CDR2 SVGAGI (reference sequence). The CDR3 has 13 residues. The CDR3 loop reads CASNQGSNQPQHF. DNA for the CDR3: TGTGCCAGCAATCAGGGGAGCAATCAGCCCCAGCATTTT.

Here the CDR3 reads CASSQVGTGAPEAFF. In DNA, the CDR3 is TGTGCCAGCAGCCAAGTGGGGACAGGAGCTCCTGAAGCTTTCTTT. The chain couples TRBV3-1 (or the pseudogene TRBV3-2) to TRBJ1-1, with 8 bases lining up with TRBD1. CDR3 size: 15 residues. V was clipped by 1 base and J by 6 bases; unmatched bases: 7. The germline gives CDR1 LGHDT, CDR2 YNNKEL (reference sequence).

This sequence joins TRBV10-3 and TRBJ1-4; perhaps TRBD1 as D (5 bases). Germline V gene sequence: CDR1 ENHRY, CDR2 SYGVKD. The CDR3 is 14 residues long. V lost 3 bases to trimming and J lost 8 bases, with 13 bases between them. This CDR3 is CAISDRGAEEKLFF. CDR3 bases: TGTGCCATCAGTGATAGGGGCGCCGAAGAAAAACTGTTTTTT.

The chain employs TRBV27 and TRBJ2-7, with D possibly being TRBD1 (7 bases). Germline CDR1 and CDR2: MNHEY and SMNVEV (reference sequence). There are 16 residues in the CDR3. V dropped 5 bases and J dropped 3 bases, with 20 bases sitting between them. CDR3 DNA: TGTGCCAGCAGTCCCTCCCGGGGGACAGCGAGCTACGAGCAGTACTTC. It encodes CASSPSRGTASYEQYF.